Shown below are 24 T cell receptor beta chains from a single sample sequenced in a study of cytomegalovirus exposure and HLA in healthy donors. Researchers ran the PCR with 60 Vbeta and 13 Jbeta primers. The protocol was immunoSEQ multiplex PCR, while the TCRdb copy is restricted to in-frame clones and leaves out a portion. There are 150,000 to 200,000 clones in the sample; approximately 85% occur only once, and under 0.9% lies in the top ten. Input material: PBMCs. The receptors were sampled from a young woman in good health and CMV-seronegative.

The CDR3 here is CASSHPTVYGYTF. The CDR3 coding sequence is TGTGCCAGTAGTCACCCGACAGTCTATGGCTACACCTTC. The rearrangement joins TRBV19 to TRBJ1-2, with a tentative D call TRBD1 (5 bases). Germline V CDR1 and CDR2: LNHDA, SQIVND (reference sequence). The CDR3 spans 13 residues. V was shortened by 5 bases and J by 4 bases, with 11 bases between the two germline ends.

This clone was observed a handful of times. The chain combines TRBV2 with TRBJ2-7; D is unresolved. Trimming left V 6 bases short and J 5 bases short, with 11 bases between. This CDR3 has 12 amino acids. The germline gives CDR1 SNHLY, CDR2 FYNNEI. The chain's CDR3 is CASRPQSHEQYF. The CDR3 DNA follows: TGTGCCAGCAGGCCCCAGTCCCACGAGCAGTACTTC.

This clone turned up a few times. Within the sample, other DNA sequences also encode this same CDR3. This chain connects TRBV27 to TRBJ1-1; 8 bases are shared with TRBD1. Unmatched junction bases numbered 12, after V lost 7 bases and J lost 2 bases. Per germline, CDR1 MNHEY and CDR2 SMNVEV (reference sequence). The CDR3 is 16 residues long. In DNA form, the CDR3 reads TGTGCCAGCATGGGGGGACTCGGACAGGGCAACACTGAAGCTTTCTTT. Translation gives CASMGGLGQGNTEAFF.

The rearrangement joins TRBV7-9 to TRBJ2-5, with 9 bases lining up with TRBD2. V dropped 7 bases and J dropped 2; count of bases not matched to a gene: 5. CDR3 length: 14 residues. The germline V gene encodes CDR1 SEHNR and CDR2 FQNEAQ (reference sequence). The CDR3 DNA reads as TGTGCCAGCACCGTAGCGGGAGAACAAGAGACCCAGTACTTC. Amino acids: CASTVAGEQETQYF.

This chain uses TRBV7-2 with TRBJ1-5; D is ambiguous. Germline values: CDR1 SGHTA, CDR2 FQGNSA. The CDR3 totals 15 residues. V gave up 4 bases and J gave up 6 bases, with 16 bases separating them. The CDR3 DNA is TGTGCCAGCAGCTCGCAGGAGGAGAGAGGTCAGCCCCAGCATTTT. The encoded protein is CASSSQEERGQPQHF.

The V call is TRBV5-6, the J call TRBJ2-6, with 8 bases that match TRBD1. Per the germline V gene, CDR1 is SGHDT and CDR2 is YYEEEE. The CDR3 runs 17 residues. V dropped 4 bases and J dropped 2; count of bases not matched to a gene: 8. The CDR3 DNA is TGTGCCAGCAGCGTAGACAGGGGACCCCCTGGGGCCAACGTCCTGACTTTC. Amino acids: CASSVDRGPPGANVLTF.

The rearrangement uses TRBV28 and TRBJ2-3, with TRBD2 matching 8 bases. The germline V gene encodes CDR1 MDHEN and CDR2 SYDVKM. The ends lost 5 bases at V and 2 bases at J; junction bases unmatched: 9. This CDR3 spans 16 amino acids. The CDR3 DNA is TGTGCCAGCAGTACCTCACTAGCGGCCGTCACAGATACGCAGTATTTT. Residues: CASSTSLAAVTDTQYF.

The V gene is TRBV7-8, the J gene TRBJ2-7; D unclear. The CDR3 has 14 residues. The V end was cut by 5 bases, the J end by 2 bases, with 13 bases between. Germline V lookup: CDR1 SGHVS, CDR2 FQNEAQ. The CDR3 loop is CASSLSTITYEQYF. The CDR3 DNA is TGTGCCAGCAGCCTCTCGACAATTACCTACGAGCAGTACTTC.

The gene calls are TRBV7-9 and TRBJ2-5; TRBD2 matches 9 bases. V trimming: 4 bases; J trimming: 3 bases; junction bases outside the gene matches: 3. CDR1 is SEHNR, CDR2 FQNEAQ, per germline (reference sequence). This CDR3 contains 14 residues. CDR3 in DNA: TGTGCCAGCAGCTCTAGCGGGGCGGAAGAGACCCAGTACTTC. This sequence encodes CASSSSGAEETQYF.

CDR3 sequence (DNA): TGTGCCAGCACCTATGAGGGAGGTACTGAAGCTTTCTTT. Its translation is CASTYEGGTEAFF. V is TRBV5-4 and J is TRBJ1-1; D remains unclear. CDR3 length equals 13 residues. CDR1 is SGHNT, CDR2 YYREEE, per germline (reference sequence). V lost 6 bases and J lost 5, with 14 bases in between.

J is TRBJ2-7 and V is TRBV6-5; D is uncertain. Germline V CDR1 and CDR2: MNHEY, SVGAGI. V was shortened by 0 bases and J by 1 base, with 10 bases between the two germline ends. The CDR3 sequence is 15 residues long. The CDR3 loop is CASSYSGTMSYEQYF. The CDR3 nucleotides are TGTGCCAGCAGTTACTCGGGCACAATGTCCTACGAGCAGTACTTC.

The genes are TRBV19 and TRBJ2-5; D perhaps matches TRBD1 (6 bases). V lost 4 bases, J lost 4 bases, and 16 bases lay in between. CDR1 LNHDA and CDR2 SQIVND come from the germline V gene (reference sequence). The CDR3 has 15 residues. The CDR3 DNA is TGTGCCAGTAGTAGGAAGGGGGACGTGGTAGAGACCCAGTACTTC. Translation: CASSRKGDVVETQYF.

The chain recombines TRBV18 with TRBJ2-7, with 11 bases aligning to TRBD2. V lost 4 bases to trimming and J lost 4 bases; unmatched junction nucleotides: 9. The CDR3 contains 16 residues. In germline, CDR1 is KGHSH, CDR2 LQKENI. The CDR3 coding sequence is TGTGCCAGCTCACTGCCGCTAGCGGGAGGTTTGTACGAGCAGTACTTC. Translated: CASSLPLAGGLYEQYF.

The gene calls are TRBV5-1 and TRBJ2-5; 7 bases map to TRBD1. There are 16 residues in the CDR3. Germline V gives CDR1 SGHRS, CDR2 YFSETQ. J gave up 2 bases and V 3 bases, and 10 bases lay outside the gene matches. In DNA form, the CDR3 reads TGCGCCAGCAGCTCGGGACAGCAAGGTACACAAGAGACCCAGTACTTC. This gives the protein CASSSGQQGTQETQYF.

The gene calls are TRBV7-9 and TRBJ2-3; D gene uncertain. This CDR3 spans 14 amino acids. Germline assignment: CDR1 SEHNR and CDR2 FQNEAQ (reference sequence). V was pared by 8 bases and J by 1 base, with 13 bases between. DNA of the CDR3: TGTGCCAGCGCTCTCGGCGGAGGCACAGATACGCAGTATTTT. As protein: CASALGGGTDTQYF.

The chain has TRBV6-5 and TRBJ2-7, with D perhaps matching TRBD1 (5 bases). Germline values: CDR1 MNHEY, CDR2 SVGAGI. The V gene lost 0 bases and the J gene lost 3 bases, with 12 bases spanning the gap. The CDR3 has 15 amino acids. CDR3 in DNA: TGTGCCAGCAGTTACTCGGATAATCAGGGCTACGAGCAGTACTTC. Amino acids: CASSYSDNQGYEQYF.

The chain joins TRBV2 to TRBJ2-3, with 7 bases lining up with TRBD2. This CDR3 is built from 13 residues. J gave up 5 bases and V 7 bases, and 6 bases lay outside the gene matches. The germline V gene has CDR1 SNHLY and CDR2 FYNNEI. The chain's CDR3 is CASTGGSKDTQYF. The CDR3 coding sequence is TGTGCCAGCACCGGGGGGTCTAAAGATACGCAGTATTTT.

The V and J genes are TRBV6-6 and TRBJ2-5, with D possibly TRBD2 on 6 matching bases. The DNA end is a closer match to TRBJ2-7, so the J assignment may be wrong. The CDR3 has 15 amino acids. Germline lookup yields CDR1 MNHNY and CDR2 SVGAGI (reference sequence). The DNA of the CDR3 is TGTGCCAGCAGTTCACGGGACTTGAGCTCCTACGAGCAGTACTTC. Protein product: CASSSRDLSSYEQYF.

This chain links TRBV28 with TRBJ1-1; tentatively, D is TRBD1 (6 bases). Deletions cut 5 bases from V and 5 bases from J, with 15 bases between. Germline values: CDR1 MDHEN, CDR2 SYDVKM. The CDR3 extends over 14 amino acids. The CDR3 sequence: CASSTQGKGTEAFF. In nucleotides, the CDR3 is TGTGCCAGCAGTACCCAGGGGAAGGGGACTGAAGCTTTCTTT.

The rearrangement uses TRBV28 and TRBJ2-2, with D unresolved. The ends were cut back, 3 bases at V and 4 bases at J, with 6 bases in the middle. Germline CDR1 and CDR2: MDHEN and SYDVKM. The CDR3 has 13 amino acids. The CDR3 is CASSFLSTGELFF. DNA for the CDR3: TGTGCCAGCAGTTTTCTTAGCACCGGGGAGCTGTTTTTT.

The CDR3 bases are TGTGCCAGCACCGGGACCAGCGGACTAGCGGCCTTCAATGAGCAGTTCTTC. This codes for CASTGTSGLAAFNEQFF. The chain is built from TRBV7-8 and TRBJ2-1, with 10 bases aligning to TRBD2. There are 17 residues in the CDR3. V lost 7 bases to trimming and J lost 6 bases; unmatched junction nucleotides: 15. CDR1 SGHVS and CDR2 FQNEAQ come from the germline V gene. The full variable domain, rest sourced from reference TRBV7-8 and TRBJ2-1, is GAGVSQSPRYKVAKRGQDVALRCDPISGHVSLFWYQQALGQGPEFLTYFQNEAQLDKSGLPSDRFFAERPEGSVSTLKIQRTQQEDSAVYLCASTGTSGLAAFNEQFFGPGTRLTVL.

This clone was detected once. V and J are TRBV2 and TRBJ1-2, with 7 bases lining up with TRBD1. J lost 3 bases, V lost 5 bases, and 3 bases had no gene match. The CDR3 is 13 amino acids. Germline V gene lookup returns CDR1 SNHLY and CDR2 FYNNEI. The CDR3 DNA reads TGTGCCAGCAGTTCCGGGACAGACTATGGCTACACCTTC. Its translation is CASSSGTDYGYTF.

The chain employs TRBV28 and TRBJ1-2; D ambiguous. From germline, CDR1 is MDHEN and CDR2 SYDVKM. Trimming took off 3 bases at V and 2 bases at J, with 7 bases between the two ends. The CDR3 covers 13 residues. The CDR3 region is CASSFRPNYGYTF. In DNA form, the CDR3 reads TGTGCCAGCAGTTTCCGTCCGAACTATGGCTACACCTTC.

The J gene is TRBJ2-3, the V gene TRBV7-2, with 7 bases fitting TRBD1. CDR3 length: 17 amino acids. Losses at the gene ends were 0 bases for V and 5 bases for J; bases not matched to a gene: 11. Germline assignment: CDR1 SGHTA and CDR2 FQGNSA. For the CDR3, the DNA is TGTGCCAGCAGCTTAGCGGGAAAGGGGGCCTTTGGAGATACGCAGTATTTT. Translated: CASSLAGKGAFGDTQYF. The whole variable domain, filled in from reference TRBV7-2 and TRBJ2-3, reads GAGVSQSPSNKVTEKGKDVELRCDPISGHTALYWYRQSLGQGLEFLIYFQGNSAPDKSGLPSDRFSAERTGGSVSTLTIQRTQQEDSAVYLCASSLAGKGAFGDTQYFGPGTRLTVL.